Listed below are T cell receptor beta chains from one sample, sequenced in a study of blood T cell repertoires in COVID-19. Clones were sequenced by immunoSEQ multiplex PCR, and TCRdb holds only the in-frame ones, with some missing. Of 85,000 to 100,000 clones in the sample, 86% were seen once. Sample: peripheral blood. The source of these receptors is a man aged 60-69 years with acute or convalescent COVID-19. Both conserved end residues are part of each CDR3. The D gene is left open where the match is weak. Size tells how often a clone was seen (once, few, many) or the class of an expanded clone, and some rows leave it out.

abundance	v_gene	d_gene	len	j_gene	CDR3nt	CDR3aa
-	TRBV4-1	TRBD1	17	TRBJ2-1	TGCGCCAGCAGCCAAGATCCCCCGGGACAGCGCAACAATGAGCAGTTCTTC	CASSQDPPGQRNNEQFF
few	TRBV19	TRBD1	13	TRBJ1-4	TGTGCCAGTATGGACAGGGTAGAGGAAAAACTGTTTTTT	CASMDRVEEKLFF
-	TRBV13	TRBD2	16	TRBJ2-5	TGTGCCAGCAGCTTAGTAGCGGGGCCACGTACGGAGACCCAGTACTTC	CASSLVAGPRTETQYF
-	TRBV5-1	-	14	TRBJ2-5	TGCGCCAGCAATCGGGACTTAGGGGCGGAGACCCAGTACTTC	CASNRDLGAETQYF
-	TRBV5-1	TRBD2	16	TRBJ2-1	TGCGCCAGCAGCTTGCAACTAGCGGGAGGAAACAATGAGCAGTTCTTC	CASSLQLAGGNNEQFF
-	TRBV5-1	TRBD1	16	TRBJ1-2	TGCGCCAGCAGCCACGGGACAGGGGTAATGAGCTATGGCTACACCTTC	CASSHGTGVMSYGYTF
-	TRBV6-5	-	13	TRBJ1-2	TGTGCCAGCAGCGTCACAGGAAACTATGGCTACACCTTC	CASSVTGNYGYTF
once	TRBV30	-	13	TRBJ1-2	TGTGCCTGGAGGTCGGACAGTAACTATGGCTACACCTTC	CAWRSDSNYGYTF
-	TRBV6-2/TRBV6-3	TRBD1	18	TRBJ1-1	TGTGCCAGCAGTAGCCCCCGGACAGGGTTACGAGTGAACACTGAAGCTTTCTTT	CASSSPRTGLRVNTEAFF
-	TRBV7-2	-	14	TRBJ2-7	TGTGCCAGCAGCTTAGCCATCGGAGCCTACGAGCAGTACTTC	CASSLAIGAYEQYF
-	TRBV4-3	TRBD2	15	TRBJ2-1	TGCGCCAGCAGTCCAAGCGGGGGGGGCTACAATGAGCAGTTCTTC	CASSPSGGGYNEQFF
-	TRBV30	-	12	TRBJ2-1	TGTGCCTGGACTCGCTCCTACAATGAGCAGTTCTTC	CAWTRSYNEQFF
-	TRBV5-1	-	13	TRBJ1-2	TGCGCCAGCAGCCCGGGGGGGAGATATGGCTACACCTTC	CASSPGGRYGYTF
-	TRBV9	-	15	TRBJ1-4	TGTGCCAGCAGCGTAGGCCCAGGGGACAATGAAAAACTGTTTTTT	CASSVGPGDNEKLFF
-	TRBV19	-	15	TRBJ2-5	TGTGCCAGTGGGGACTCAGCTCAATTCTTAGAGACCCAGTACTTC	CASGDSAQFLETQYF
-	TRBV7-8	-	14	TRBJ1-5	TGTGCCAGCAGCTCGCAGGGTCTCAATCAGCCCCAGCATTTT	CASSSQGLNQPQHF
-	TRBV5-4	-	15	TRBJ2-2	TGTGCCAGCAGCTTGGAAGCAGGGACTCCCGGGGAGCTGTTTTTT	CASSLEAGTPGELFF
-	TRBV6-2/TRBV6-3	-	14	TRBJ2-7	TGTGCCAGCAGTTCTCGAGGGGGTCCCTACGAGCAGTACTTC	CASSSRGGPYEQYF
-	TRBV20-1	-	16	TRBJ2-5	TGCAGTGCTAGTGATCGAGGGCACTGGGGAACGGAGACCCAGTACTTC	CSASDRGHWGTETQYF
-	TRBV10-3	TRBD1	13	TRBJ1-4	TGTGCCATCAATCAGGGGGCTAATGAAAAACTGTTTTTT	CAINQGANEKLFF
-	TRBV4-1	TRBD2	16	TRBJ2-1	TGCGCCAGCAGCCAGACTAGCGGGGGTTCCTACAATGAGCAGTTCTTC	CASSQTSGGSYNEQFF
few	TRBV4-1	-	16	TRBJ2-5	TGCGCCAGCAGCTATTCCGGGGAACTACTCGGGGAGACCCAGTACTTC	CASSYSGELLGETQYF
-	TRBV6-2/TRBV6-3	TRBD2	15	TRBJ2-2	TGTGCCAGCAGTCGACTAGCGGGAGTGGGAGGGGAGCTGTTTTTT	CASSRLAGVGGELFF
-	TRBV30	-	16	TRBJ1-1	TGTGCCTGGAGTGTACAGCGGTCTGGTGTTGGGGCTGAAGCTTTCTTT	CAWSVQRSGVGAEAFF
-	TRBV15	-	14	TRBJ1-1	TGTGCCACCAGCAGAGGGGGGAGGCTGACTGAAGCTTTCTTT	CATSRGGRLTEAFF
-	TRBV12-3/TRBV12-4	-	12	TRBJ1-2	TGTGCCAGCAGCTCGTATTTAGTCCTCTACACCTTC	CASSSYLVLYTF
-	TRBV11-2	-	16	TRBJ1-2	TGTGCCAGCAGCTTAATAGCGGGAGGTCTTCTCTATGGCTACACCTTC	CASSLIAGGLLYGYTF
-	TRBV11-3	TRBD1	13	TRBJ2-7	TGTGCCAGCAGCCCGGGACAGGGGGACGAGCAGTACTTC	CASSPGQGDEQYF
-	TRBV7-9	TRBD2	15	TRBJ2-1	TGTGCCAGCAGCCCCTACGGACTAGCGGGCAATGAGCAGTTCTTC	CASSPYGLAGNEQFF
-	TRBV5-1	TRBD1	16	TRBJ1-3	TGCGCCAGCAGCGGGGACAGGATAAGCTCTGGAAACACCATATATTTT	CASSGDRISSGNTIYF
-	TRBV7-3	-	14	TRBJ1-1	TGTGCCAGCAGCTTAACGCTGGTAGACACTGAAGCTTTCTTT	CASSLTLVDTEAFF
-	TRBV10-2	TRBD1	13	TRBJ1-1	TGCGCCAGCACCCTACGGACAGGCACTGAAGCTTTCTTT	CASTLRTGTEAFF